The clone carrying this T cell receptor (beta chain) has only one observation. What it binds is unknown. These data are taken from a study of cytomegalovirus exposure and HLA in healthy donors. Overall study: According to later analysis, the same platform produced the roughly 120 validation and around 730 first-cohort repertoires.

Germline V gives CDR1 MNHEY, CDR2 SVGAGI. This CDR3 has 15 residues. With V trimmed by 0 bases and J by 8 bases, 6 bases remained unmatched. Points from the study as a whole: Among TCR beta chains, those listed as cytomegalovirus-associated numbered about 160. For most TCR sequences rarity was the rule, although some public TCRs occurred in many donors. Three chains linked to CMV were shown in vitro to be specific for CMV antigens.

TCRdb's table, derived via immunoSEQ multiplex PCR, lists solely in-frame clones and lacks some. The repertoire holds about 330,000 clones, around 87% seen once, with more than 0.9% in the top ten. J is TRBJ1-5 and V is TRBV6-5; 8 bases match TRBD1. Sequences were obtained from PBMCs. This receptor was identified in a woman aged 25 to 39 in good health and CMV-seropositive. CDR3 residues: CASSYSRQGLEPQHF. CDR3 DNA: TGTGCCAGCAGTTACTCCCGACAGGGGTTGGAGCCCCAGCATTTT.